Reported below is one TCR beta chain. Its antigen is currently not known. Base qualities are not at hand, and no much larger clone is one base apart. Library prep was done by 5' RACE. This sample was sequenced with a NextSeq 500. The TCR library protocol attached unique molecular identifiers to individual cDNA molecules to correct for sequencing error and PCR bias. Both TCR alpha and beta chains were sequenced, and tight co-correlation was observed between alpha and beta sequence abundances in each sample. On the study's bioinformatics: V gene, J gene and CDR3 annotation of TCR sequences was performed with Decombinator V4. Expanded TCRs were defined as changing significantly between any two time points under a Poisson model with p below 0.0001. TCR abundances were normalised to the total number of TCRs sequenced in each sample and reported as counts per million. MAIT TCRs were defined by TRAV1-2 paired with TRAJ12, TRAJ20 or TRAJ33, and iNKT TCRs by TRAV10 paired with TRAJ18. VDJdb, accessed 1 November 2021, was searched for CMV, EBV and SARS-CoV-2 annotated TCRs, with TCRs annotated for multiple antigens excluded. TCRdb reprocessing: public reads trimmed at Q25 with fastp, clones called with MiXCR, in-frame beta chains kept. Each record represents a unique CDR3 protein, reported with the most common genes and DNA among its rows. TCRdb's processing, not the study's, gives the V and J calls here. The sample data list about 69,000 distinct CDR3 sequences, and roughly a tenth of these were observed just once. The ten largest make up less than 6.5% of the sample.

The CDR3 goes from the cysteine to the phenylalanine over 11 residues. Just the 33-base CDR3 DNA is kept, in frame starting at base 1. V loses 6 bases of germline sequence and J loses 1 base, and the interval between the two ends is 7 bases. CDR1 and CDR2, looked up from the germline V gene, are SQVTM and ANQGSEA. This sample is part of a study of early T cells in non-severe SARS-CoV-2 infection (dated by TCRdb to about 2021). A note on the overall study: Because TCR sequencing relied on bulk RNA taken from unsorted whole blood, pairing of alpha and beta chains was not possible. Results the study describes overall, beyond this receptor: VDJdb matching was skewed toward anti-spike CD8 responses and likely underestimated virus-specific expansions, missing private and CD4 specificities.

The study was a case-control design nested within a healthcare worker cohort in London, UK, with weekly nasopharyngeal swab PCR tests and blood sampling. Healthcare workers were enrolled in the week of the UK lockdown, from 23 to 31 March 2020, and were followed every week for up to roughly 16 weeks. The sequence is built from TRBV29-1 and TRBJ2-7; matching of 6 bases hints at TRBD2 as the D gene. Sequencing used whole blood. The receptor was isolated from an adult who was a healthcare worker with PCR-confirmed SARS-CoV-2 infection or an uninfected control (not recorded which). CDR3 reads: CSVTSSYEQYF. The DNA sequence is given as TGCAGCGTGACTAGTTCCTACGAGCAGTACTTC.